This T cell receptor (beta chain) was identified during a study of T cell repertoires in aging, cancer and after chemotherapy. Looking at the study overall: Donor ages fell into six groups from 30 or younger up to 70 or older.

TCR beta rearrangements were amplified from peripheral blood genomic DNA. With respect to this clonotype: The antigen is undetermined.

Multiplex touch-down PCR with TRB-A/B primers amplified rearranged V-D-J TRB sequences. From the multiplex PCR reads, TCRdb called clonotypes with MiXCR, one entry per CDR3 protein. Of under 10,000 distinct CDR3 sequences detected, around half appear once; the ten largest clones hold 20%. Trimming shortened V by 6 bases and J by 7 bases, and 15 bases separated the two germline ends. The CDR3 has 13 amino acids. Regarding the study as a whole: In healthy donors, age-related TCR diversity loss mainly reflected lost richness. Compared with age-matched healthy donors, untreated hematological or solid cancer patients showed higher blood TCR clonality. The repertoire data cannot show anything about immunological memory following chemotherapy.

The chain carries TRBV12-3 or TRBV12-4 and TRBJ1-1; unclear D gene. Sequenced material: blood. The receptor was isolated from a human donor in good health. The CDR3 region is CASSPGSAVEAFF. The CDR3 nucleotides are TGTGCCAGCAGCCCGGGGTCGGCCGTTGAAGCTTTCTTT.